This T cell receptor beta chain was sequenced in a study of identical twins. The V gene's germline CDR1 is SGDLS and CDR2 YYNGEE. The trim removed 4 bases at V and 3 bases at J, leaving 7 bases unmatched. This CDR3 comprises 15 residues. Whole-study results and caveats: For monozygotic twins, models underestimated out-of-frame TCR alpha sharing. The study found excess low generation probability among twin-shared out-of-frame alpha sequences.

With regard to this clonotype: Its specificity is unknown.

In TCRdb, the 5' RACE reads were re-called with MiXCR into one record per CDR3 protein. The table has approximately 700,000 distinct CDR3 sequences, 18% seen once. These data were also filed under a second study, of T cells expressing NK-cell markers. That source notes: In a few donors, dominant clonotypes made up roughly 25-60.1% of CD3+CD56-NKG2C+ cells.

Input material: PBMCs. The TCR comes from a woman under 30 in good health. This chain connects TRBV9 to TRBJ1-5; 7 bases line up with TRBD1. CDR3 in amino acids: CASSPLTGINQPQHF. CDR3 coding DNA: TGTGCCAGCAGCCCACTGACAGGGATCAATCAGCCCCAGCATTTT. The full variable domain, in which reference TRBV9 and TRBJ1-5 provide the parts outside the CDR3, is DSGVTQTPKHLITATGQRVTLRCSPRSGDLSVYWYQQSLDQGLQFLIQYYNGEERAKGNILERFSAQQFPDLHSELNLSSLELGDSALYFCASSPLTGINQPQHFGDGTRLSIL.